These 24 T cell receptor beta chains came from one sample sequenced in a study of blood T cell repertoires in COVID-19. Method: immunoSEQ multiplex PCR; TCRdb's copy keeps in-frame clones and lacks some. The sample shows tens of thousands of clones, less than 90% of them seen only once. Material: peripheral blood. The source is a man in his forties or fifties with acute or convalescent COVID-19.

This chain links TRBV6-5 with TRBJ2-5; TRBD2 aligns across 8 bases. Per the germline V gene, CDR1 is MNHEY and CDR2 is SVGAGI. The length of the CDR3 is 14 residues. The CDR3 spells CARLRPTGGETQYF. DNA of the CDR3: TGTGCTCGACTCCGCCCCACGGGGGGGGAGACCCAGTACTTC.

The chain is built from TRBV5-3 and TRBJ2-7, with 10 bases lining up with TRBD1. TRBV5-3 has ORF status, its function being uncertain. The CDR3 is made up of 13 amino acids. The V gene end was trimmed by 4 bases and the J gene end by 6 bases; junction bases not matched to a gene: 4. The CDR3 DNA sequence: TGTGCCAGAAGCGGGACAGGGGCACGCGAGCAGTACTTC. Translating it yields CARSGTGAREQYF.

The CDR3 DNA sequence: TGTGCCATAAGTCCTCTAGGGACAGCTAGTAATGAAAAACTGTTTTTT. As protein: CAISPLGTASNEKLFF. The V gene is TRBV10-3, the J gene TRBJ1-4, with 7 bases aligning to TRBD1. J lost 4 bases, V lost 9 bases, and 14 bases had no gene match. Per the germline V gene, CDR1 is ENHRY and CDR2 is SYGVKD. The CDR3 is made up of 16 amino acids.

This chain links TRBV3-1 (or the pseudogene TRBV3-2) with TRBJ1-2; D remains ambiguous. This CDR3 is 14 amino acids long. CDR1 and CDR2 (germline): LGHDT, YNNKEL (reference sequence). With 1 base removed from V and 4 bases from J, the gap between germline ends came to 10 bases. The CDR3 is CASSQGRTPYGYTF. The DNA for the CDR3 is TGTGCCAGCAGCCAAGGGAGGACTCCCTATGGCTACACCTTC.

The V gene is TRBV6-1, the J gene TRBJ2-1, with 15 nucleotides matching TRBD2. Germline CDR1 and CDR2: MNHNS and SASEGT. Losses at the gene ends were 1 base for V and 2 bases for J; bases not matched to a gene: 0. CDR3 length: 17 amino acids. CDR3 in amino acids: CASSEGTSGRAYNEQFF. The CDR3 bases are TGTGCCAGCAGTGAAGGGACTAGCGGGAGGGCCTACAATGAGCAGTTCTTC.

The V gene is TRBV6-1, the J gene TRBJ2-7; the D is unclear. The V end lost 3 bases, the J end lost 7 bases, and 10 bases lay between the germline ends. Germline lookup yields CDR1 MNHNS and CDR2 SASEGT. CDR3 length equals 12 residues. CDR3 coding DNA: TGTGCCAGCAGTGATTACTTAAGAGAGCAGTACTTC. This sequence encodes CASSDYLREQYF.

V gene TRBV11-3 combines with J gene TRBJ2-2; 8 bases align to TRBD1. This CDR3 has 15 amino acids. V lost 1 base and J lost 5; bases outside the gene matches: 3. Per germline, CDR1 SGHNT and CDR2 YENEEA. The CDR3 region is CASSLGTGHTGELFF. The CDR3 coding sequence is TGTGCCAGCAGCTTAGGGACAGGGCATACCGGGGAGCTGTTTTTT.

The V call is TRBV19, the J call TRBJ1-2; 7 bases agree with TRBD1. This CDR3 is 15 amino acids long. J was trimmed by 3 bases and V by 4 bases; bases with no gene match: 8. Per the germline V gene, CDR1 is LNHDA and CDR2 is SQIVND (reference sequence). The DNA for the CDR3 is TGTGCCAGTAGTAGCGCCGGGACAGTGGACTATGGCTACACCTTC. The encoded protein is CASSSAGTVDYGYTF.

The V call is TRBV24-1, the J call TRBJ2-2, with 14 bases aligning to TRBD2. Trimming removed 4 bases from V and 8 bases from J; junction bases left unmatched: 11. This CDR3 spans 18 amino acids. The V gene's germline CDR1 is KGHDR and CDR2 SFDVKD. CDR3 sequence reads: CATSETPGLAGGSGELFF. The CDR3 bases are TGTGCCACCAGTGAGACCCCCGGACTAGCGGGAGGTAGTGGGGAGCTGTTTTTT.

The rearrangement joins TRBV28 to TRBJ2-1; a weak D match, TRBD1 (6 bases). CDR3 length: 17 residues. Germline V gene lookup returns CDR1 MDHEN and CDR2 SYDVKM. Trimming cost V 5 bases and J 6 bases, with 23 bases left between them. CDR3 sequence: CASSTRPLMNRANEQFF. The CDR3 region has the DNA TGTGCCAGCAGTACCCGCCCCCTTATGAACAGGGCCAATGAGCAGTTCTTC.

CDR3 nucleotides: TGTGCCAGCAGTTACTCGCAGGGTAGTGCCAACGTCCTGACTTTC. Translation: CASSYSQGSANVLTF. The chain has TRBV6-5 and TRBJ2-6; a possible D gene is TRBD1 (5 bases). Germline V gene data show CDR1 as MNHEY and CDR2 as SVGAGI. The V gene lost 0 bases and the J gene lost 7 bases, with 10 bases spanning the gap. There are 15 residues in the CDR3.

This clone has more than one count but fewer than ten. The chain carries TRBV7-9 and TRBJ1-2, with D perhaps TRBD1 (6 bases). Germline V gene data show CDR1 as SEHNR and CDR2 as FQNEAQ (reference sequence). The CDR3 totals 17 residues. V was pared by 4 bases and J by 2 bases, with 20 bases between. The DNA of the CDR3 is TGTGCCAGCAGCTCCTCGGGACACCCCCTCGGGAACTATGGCTACACCTTC. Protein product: CASSSSGHPLGNYGYTF.

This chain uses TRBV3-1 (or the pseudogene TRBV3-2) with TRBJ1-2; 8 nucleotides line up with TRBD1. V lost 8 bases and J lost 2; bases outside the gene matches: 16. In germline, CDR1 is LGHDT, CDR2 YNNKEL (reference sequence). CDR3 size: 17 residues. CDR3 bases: TGTGCCAGCTATTCCCGGGACAGGAACCACCCAAACTATGGCTACACCTTC. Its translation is CASYSRDRNHPNYGYTF.

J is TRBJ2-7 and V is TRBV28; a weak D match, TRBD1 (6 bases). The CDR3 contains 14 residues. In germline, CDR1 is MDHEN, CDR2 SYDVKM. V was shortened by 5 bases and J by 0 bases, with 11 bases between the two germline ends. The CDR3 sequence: CASSMTGLSYEQYF. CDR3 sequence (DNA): TGTGCCAGCAGTATGACAGGCCTCTCCTACGAGCAGTACTTC.

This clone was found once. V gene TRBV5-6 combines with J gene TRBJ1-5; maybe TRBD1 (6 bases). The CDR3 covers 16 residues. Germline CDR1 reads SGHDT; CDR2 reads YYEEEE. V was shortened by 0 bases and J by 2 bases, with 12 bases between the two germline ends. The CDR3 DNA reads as TGTGCCAGCAGCTTGGAGGCAGGGGTGGGCAATCAGCCCCAGCATTTT. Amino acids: CASSLEAGVGNQPQHF.

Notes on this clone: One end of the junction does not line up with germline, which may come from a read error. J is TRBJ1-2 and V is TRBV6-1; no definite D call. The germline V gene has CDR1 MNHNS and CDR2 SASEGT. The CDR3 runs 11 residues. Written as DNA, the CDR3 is TGTGCCAGCAGTGAAAACGCCGGGTCAGACTTC. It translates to CASSENAGSDF.

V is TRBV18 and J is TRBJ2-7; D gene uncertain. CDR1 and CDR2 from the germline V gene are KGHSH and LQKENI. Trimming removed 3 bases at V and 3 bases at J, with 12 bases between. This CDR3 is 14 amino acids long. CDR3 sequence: CASSPFQRDYEQYF. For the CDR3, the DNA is TGTGCCAGCTCACCGTTCCAGCGAGACTACGAGCAGTACTTC.

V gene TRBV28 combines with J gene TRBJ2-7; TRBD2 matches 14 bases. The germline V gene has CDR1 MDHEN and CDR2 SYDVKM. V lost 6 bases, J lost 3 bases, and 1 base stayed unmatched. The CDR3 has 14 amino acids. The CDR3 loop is CASRGLAGVYEQYF. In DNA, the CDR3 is TGTGCCAGCAGGGGACTAGCGGGAGTCTACGAGCAGTACTTC.

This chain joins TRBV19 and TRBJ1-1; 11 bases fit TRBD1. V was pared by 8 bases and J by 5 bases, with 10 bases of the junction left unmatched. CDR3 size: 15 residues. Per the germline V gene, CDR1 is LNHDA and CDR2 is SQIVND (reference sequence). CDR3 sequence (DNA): TGTGCCAGTCGGAAGGCGGACAGGGGGCATACTGAAGCTTTCTTT. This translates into CASRKADRGHTEAFF.

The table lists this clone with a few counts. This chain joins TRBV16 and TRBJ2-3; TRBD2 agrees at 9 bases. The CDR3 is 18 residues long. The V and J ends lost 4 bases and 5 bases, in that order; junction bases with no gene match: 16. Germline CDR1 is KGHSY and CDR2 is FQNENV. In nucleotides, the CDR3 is TGTGCCAGCAGCCCGCTAATCAAGACTAGCGGCCCCGTAGATACGCAGTATTTT. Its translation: CASSPLIKTSGPVDTQYF.

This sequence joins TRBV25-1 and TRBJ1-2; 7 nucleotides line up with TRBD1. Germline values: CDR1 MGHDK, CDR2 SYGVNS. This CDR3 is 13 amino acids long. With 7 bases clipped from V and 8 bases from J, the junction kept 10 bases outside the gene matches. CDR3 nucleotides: TGTGCCAGCAATAAACAGGGGTCGTCCGGCTACACCTTC. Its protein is CASNKQGSSGYTF.

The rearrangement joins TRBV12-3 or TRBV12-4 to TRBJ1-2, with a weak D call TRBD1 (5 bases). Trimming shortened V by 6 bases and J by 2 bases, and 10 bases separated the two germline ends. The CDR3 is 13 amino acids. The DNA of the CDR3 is TGTGCCAGCAGCCCTGACAGCAACTATGGCTACACCTTC. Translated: CASSPDSNYGYTF.

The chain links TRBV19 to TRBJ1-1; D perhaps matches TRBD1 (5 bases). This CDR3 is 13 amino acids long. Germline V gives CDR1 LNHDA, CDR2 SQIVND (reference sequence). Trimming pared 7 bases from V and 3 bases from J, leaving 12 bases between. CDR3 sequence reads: CASTPDSYTEAFF. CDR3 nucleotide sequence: TGTGCCAGTACCCCCGACAGCTACACTGAAGCTTTCTTT.

The CDR3 here is CASSLTGVWEAFF. The CDR3 coding sequence is TGTGCCAGCAGTTTGACAGGGGTGTGGGAAGCTTTCTTT. The J gene is TRBJ1-1, the V gene TRBV28; 8 bases are a match to TRBD1. The V segment lost 3 bases and the J segment 8 bases; nucleotides outside the gene matches: 5. The CDR3 runs 13 residues. Germline loops: CDR1 MDHEN, CDR2 SYDVKM.